This T cell receptor (beta chain) originates from a study of T cell changes during pregnancy in multiple sclerosis. This clone appeared once. The junction had 6 bases not matched to a gene; V was cut back by 5 bases and J by 3 bases. The germline CDR1 and CDR2 sequences are SEHNR and FQNEAQ (reference sequence). This CDR3 is 14 amino acids long. Here immunoSEQ multiplex PCR was the method, and the copy in TCRdb shows in-frame clones only, minus some. The table lists 38,000 or so clones, around nine tenths of them singletons. The rearrangement links TRBV7-9 to TRBJ1-2, with 7 bases that match TRBD1. Sample: CD8+ T cells from peripheral blood mononuclear cells, taken before pregnancy. This TCR was recovered from a female donor with multiple sclerosis, enrolled in a pregnancy study. The CDR3 region has the DNA TGTGCCAGCAGCCAACAGGGGCTCTACTATGGCTACACCTTC. Translating gives CASSQQGLYYGYTF.